The 15 T cell receptor beta chains given below trace back to one sample, sequenced in a study of T-cell reconstitution after alpha-beta-depleted transplantation in children. This sample's TCRbeta library carried unique molecular identifier barcodes. A single record per CDR3 protein comes from TCRdb applying MiXCR to the PCR reads. The data contain about 220,000 distinct CDR3 sequences, about a sixth of them singletons. The material was PBMCs, mostly from graft donor cells, obtained 360 days after TCRalphabeta/CD19-depleted stem cell transplant. These receptor sequences come from a male patient between 2 and 9 years old who had a stem cell transplant for acute lymphoblastic leukemia, so the T cells may come from the graft donor.

Here the CDR3 reads CASSPRTLYNEQFF. For the CDR3, the DNA is TGCGCCAGCAGCCCACGGACATTATACAATGAGCAGTTCTTC. The V call is TRBV5-1, the J call TRBJ2-1; D is possibly TRBD1 (5 bases). The germline gives CDR1 SGHRS, CDR2 YFSETQ. Trimming shortened V by 4 bases and J by 4 bases, and 12 bases separated the two germline ends. The CDR3 extends over 14 amino acids.

This clonotype was seen many times. The genes are TRBV29-1 and TRBJ2-5; D is possibly TRBD2 (7 bases). CDR3 size: 16 residues. The germline gives CDR1 SQVTM, CDR2 ANQGSEA. The V gene lost 0 bases and the J gene lost 5 bases, with 19 bases spanning the gap. This CDR3 reads CSVEEVGGGPGETQYF. The CDR3 coding sequence is TGCAGCGTTGAAGAAGTAGGGGGGGGCCCCGGGGAGACCCAGTACTTC.

The sample holds a few counts of this clonotype. J is TRBJ1-1 and V is TRBV6-5; 9 bases agree with TRBD1. V lost 4 bases to trimming and J lost 3 bases; unmatched junction nucleotides: 6. The CDR3 covers 15 residues. Germline lookup yields CDR1 MNHEY and CDR2 SVGAGI. CDR3 nucleotides: TGTGCCAGCAGTTTTGGAGGGACAGGGTACACTGAAGCTTTCTTT. Its protein product is CASSFGGTGYTEAFF.

The V call is TRBV20-1, the J call TRBJ2-2; the D is unclear. The length of the CDR3 is 13 residues. With 0 bases removed from V and 7 bases from J, the gap between germline ends came to 9 bases. The V gene's germline CDR1 is DFQATT and CDR2 SNEGSKA (reference sequence). For the CDR3, the DNA is TGCAGTGCTAGAGATAGAGGCGACGGGGAGCTGTTTTTT. This sequence encodes CSARDRGDGELFF.

The rearrangement uses TRBV4-1 and TRBJ2-3, with D maybe TRBD1 (5 bases). The CDR3 totals 16 residues. Germline lookup yields CDR1 MGHRA and CDR2 YSYEKL. V was cut by 4 bases and J by 5 bases, with 19 bases left in between. CDR3 loop: CASSPGELTTGDTQYF. CDR3 sequence (DNA): TGCGCCAGCAGCCCTGGGGAACTTACAACAGGAGATACGCAGTATTTT.

This clonotype appeared a few times. The chain links TRBV5-4 to TRBJ1-2; no definite D call. V gave up 4 bases and J gave up 4 bases, with 17 bases separating them. The CDR3 runs 15 residues. Per the germline V gene, CDR1 is SGHNT and CDR2 is YYREEE (reference sequence). CDR3 sequence reads: CASSHHIGSPYGYTF. The CDR3 bases are TGTGCCAGCAGCCACCATATCGGGTCCCCCTATGGCTACACCTTC.

This clonotype occurred many times. The chain couples TRBV11-3 to TRBJ2-1; D not certain. The CDR3 spans 18 residues. Germline assignment: CDR1 SGHNT and CDR2 YENEEA. With 3 bases removed from V and 4 bases from J, the gap between germline ends came to 22 bases. This CDR3 is CASSFVSVAGLGYNEQFF. CDR3 bases: TGTGCCAGCAGCTTCGTCAGTGTGGCCGGGCTCGGGTACAATGAGCAGTTCTTC.

This clonotype turned up a few times. The chain joins TRBV7-8 to TRBJ2-3, with D hard to call. Trimming shortened V by 2 bases and J by 2 bases, and 11 bases separated the two germline ends. The CDR3 totals 15 residues. Looked up from germline, CDR1 is SGHVS and CDR2 is FQNEAQ. In DNA, the CDR3 is TGTGCCAGCAGCTTACAGCTAGGCCCCACAGATACGCAGTATTTT. Translation: CASSLQLGPTDTQYF.

The chain carries TRBV4-1 and TRBJ1-2; 8 bases line up with TRBD1. The germline CDR1 and CDR2 sequences are MGHRA and YSYEKL. V shed 1 base and J 8 bases; nucleotides not matched to a gene: 12. This CDR3 is built from 16 residues. This chain's CDR3 is CASSQAIRTGKGGYTF. The CDR3 bases are TGCGCCAGCAGCCAAGCTATTCGGACAGGGAAAGGCGGCTACACCTTC.

J is TRBJ2-1 and V is TRBV28; the D call may be TRBD1 or TRBD2 (5 bases each). The ends were cut back, 7 bases at V and 6 bases at J, with 10 bases in the middle. The CDR3 extends over 12 amino acids. CDR1 and CDR2 (germline): MDHEN, SYDVKM. This chain's CDR3 is CASNAGSNEQFF. In DNA form, the CDR3 reads TGTGCCAGCAATGCAGGGAGCAATGAGCAGTTCTTC.

A few counts support this clonotype. The chain is built from TRBV4-1 and TRBJ1-6, with a possible D match to TRBD1 (6 bases). V was cut by 5 bases and J by 7 bases, with 12 bases left in between. The length of the CDR3 is 14 residues. Germline lookup yields CDR1 MGHRA and CDR2 YSYEKL. The CDR3 loop is CASSIRQANSPLHF. DNA for the CDR3: TGCGCCAGCAGCATACGACAGGCAAATTCACCCCTCCACTTT.

The J gene is TRBJ2-3, the V gene TRBV6-4; weak D call: TRBD2 (5 bases). Looked up from germline, CDR1 is MRHNA and CDR2 is SNTAGT. Trimming shortened V by 3 bases and J by 8 bases, and 12 bases separated the two germline ends. The CDR3 contains 13 residues. Written as DNA, the CDR3 is TGTGCCAGCAGTGAGGGCCTCGGGGTTACGCAGTATTTT. It translates to CASSEGLGVTQYF.

This clonotype was detected many times. The junction shows a germline mismatch at one end, possibly a read error. This sequence joins TRBV18 and TRBJ2-7; tentatively, D is TRBD2 (5 bases). The CDR3 covers 13 residues. Germline assignment: CDR1 KGHSH and CDR2 LQKENI. Written as DNA, the CDR3 is TGCGCCAGCAGCCCTGGAGGCTCCTACGAGCAGTACTTC. Protein: CASSPGGSYEQYF.

This clonotype was seen a few times. J is TRBJ2-3 and V is TRBV7-8; 13 nucleotides agree with TRBD2. The CDR3 runs 18 residues. The V gene's germline CDR1 is SGHVS and CDR2 FQNEAQ. J gave up 4 bases and V 2 bases, and 9 bases lay outside the gene matches. This CDR3 reads CASSLPGLAGFGADTQYF. In DNA, the CDR3 is TGTGCCAGCAGCTTACCGGGACTAGCGGGGTTCGGGGCAGATACGCAGTATTTT.

The chain links TRBV12-3 or TRBV12-4 to TRBJ1-4; TRBD1 might be the D (5 bases). The CDR3 extends over 15 amino acids. Trimming took off 5 bases at V and 7 bases at J, with 17 bases between the two ends. As DNA, the CDR3 is TGTGCCAGCAGTCCCCGGCAGGGTGGGAGTGAAAAACTGTTTTTT. Its translation is CASSPRQGGSEKLFF.